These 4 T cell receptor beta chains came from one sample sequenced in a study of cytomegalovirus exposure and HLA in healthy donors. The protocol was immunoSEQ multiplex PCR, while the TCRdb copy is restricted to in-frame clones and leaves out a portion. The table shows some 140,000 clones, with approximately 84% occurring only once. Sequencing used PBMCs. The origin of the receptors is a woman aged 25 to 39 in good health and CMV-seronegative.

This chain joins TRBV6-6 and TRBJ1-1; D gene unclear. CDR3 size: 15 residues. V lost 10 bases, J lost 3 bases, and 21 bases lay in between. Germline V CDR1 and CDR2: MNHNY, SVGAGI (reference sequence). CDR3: CAITSFRTRDTEAFF. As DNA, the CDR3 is TGTGCCATCACGTCGTTTAGGACTCGGGACACTGAAGCTTTCTTT.

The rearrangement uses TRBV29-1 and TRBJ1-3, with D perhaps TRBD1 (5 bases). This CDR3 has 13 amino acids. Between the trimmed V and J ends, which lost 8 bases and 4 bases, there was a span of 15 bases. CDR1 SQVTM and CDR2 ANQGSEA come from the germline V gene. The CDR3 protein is CSYSGSSGNTIYF. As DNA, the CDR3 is TGCAGCTACTCAGGGTCCTCCGGAAACACCATATATTTT.

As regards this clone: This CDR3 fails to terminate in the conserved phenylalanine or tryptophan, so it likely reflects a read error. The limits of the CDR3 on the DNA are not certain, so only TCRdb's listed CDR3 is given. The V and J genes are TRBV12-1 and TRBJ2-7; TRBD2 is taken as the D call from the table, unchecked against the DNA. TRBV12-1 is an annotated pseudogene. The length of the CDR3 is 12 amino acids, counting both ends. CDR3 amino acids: CASSFAGTPFLS.

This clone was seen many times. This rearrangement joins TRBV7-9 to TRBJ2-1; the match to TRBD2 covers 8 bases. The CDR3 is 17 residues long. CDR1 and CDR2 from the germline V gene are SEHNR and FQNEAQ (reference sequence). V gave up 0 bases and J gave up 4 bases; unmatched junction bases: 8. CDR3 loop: CASSLADGSGAYNEQFF. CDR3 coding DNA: TGTGCCAGCAGCTTAGCCGATGGTAGCGGGGCGTACAATGAGCAGTTCTTC.